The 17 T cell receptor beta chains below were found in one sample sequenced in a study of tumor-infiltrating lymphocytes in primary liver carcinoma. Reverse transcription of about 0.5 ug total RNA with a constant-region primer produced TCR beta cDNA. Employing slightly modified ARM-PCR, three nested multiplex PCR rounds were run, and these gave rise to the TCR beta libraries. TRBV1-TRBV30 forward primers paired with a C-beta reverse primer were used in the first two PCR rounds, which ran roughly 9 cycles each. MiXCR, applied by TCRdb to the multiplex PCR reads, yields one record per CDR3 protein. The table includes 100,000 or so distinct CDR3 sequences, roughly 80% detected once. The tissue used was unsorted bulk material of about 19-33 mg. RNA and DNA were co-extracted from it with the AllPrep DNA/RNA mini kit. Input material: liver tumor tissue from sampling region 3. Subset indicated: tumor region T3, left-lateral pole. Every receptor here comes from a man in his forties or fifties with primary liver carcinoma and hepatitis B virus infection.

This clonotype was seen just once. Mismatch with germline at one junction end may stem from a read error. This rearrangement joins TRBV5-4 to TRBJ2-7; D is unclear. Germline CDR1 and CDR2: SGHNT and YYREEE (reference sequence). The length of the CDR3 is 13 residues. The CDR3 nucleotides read TGTGCCAGCAACTTCGCCTCACCAGGCGAGCATTACTTC. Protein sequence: CASNFASPGEHYF.

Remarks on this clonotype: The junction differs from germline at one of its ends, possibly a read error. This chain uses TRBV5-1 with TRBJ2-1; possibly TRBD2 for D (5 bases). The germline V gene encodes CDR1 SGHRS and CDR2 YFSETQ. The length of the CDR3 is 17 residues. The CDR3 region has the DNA TGTGCCAGCAGCTTGGATACAGCGGTGAGCTCCTACACTGAGCAGTTCTTC. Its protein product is CASSLDTAVSSYTEQFF. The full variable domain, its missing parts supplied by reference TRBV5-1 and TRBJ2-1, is KAGVTQTPRYLIKTRGQQVTLSCSPISGHRSVSWYQQTPGQGLQFLFEYFSETQRNKGNFPGRFSGRQFSNSRSEMNVSTLELGDSALYLCASSLDTAVSSYTEQFFGPGTRLTVL.

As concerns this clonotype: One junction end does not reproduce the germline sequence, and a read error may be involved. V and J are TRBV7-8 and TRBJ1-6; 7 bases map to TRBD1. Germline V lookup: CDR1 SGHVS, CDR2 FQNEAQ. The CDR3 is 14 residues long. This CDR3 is CASSRQGGSAPLYF. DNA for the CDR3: TGTGCCAGCAGCCGACAGGGCGGGAGTGCACCACTCTACTTT.

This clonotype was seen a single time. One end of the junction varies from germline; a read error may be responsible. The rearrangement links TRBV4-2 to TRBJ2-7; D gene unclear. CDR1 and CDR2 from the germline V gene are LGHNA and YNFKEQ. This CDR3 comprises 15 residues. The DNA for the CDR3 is TGTGTCAGCAGCCAAGGCACCGGGTCTCAGTACGTGCAGTACTTC. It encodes CVSSQGTGSQYVQYF.

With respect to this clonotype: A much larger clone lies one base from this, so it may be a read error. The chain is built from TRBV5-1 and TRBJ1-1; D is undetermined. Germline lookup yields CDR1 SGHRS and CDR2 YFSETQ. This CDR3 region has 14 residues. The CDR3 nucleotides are TGCGCCAGCAGCTTTGGAGTTTCCAGGACTGAAACTTTCTTT. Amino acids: CASSFGVSRTETFF.

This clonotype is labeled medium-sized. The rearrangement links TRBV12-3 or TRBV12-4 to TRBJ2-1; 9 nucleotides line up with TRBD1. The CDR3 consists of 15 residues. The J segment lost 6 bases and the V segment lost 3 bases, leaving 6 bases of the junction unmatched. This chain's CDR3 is CASSLGQGDVNEQFF. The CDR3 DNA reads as TGTGCCAGCAGTTTGGGACAGGGAGATGTCAATGAGCAGTTCTTC.

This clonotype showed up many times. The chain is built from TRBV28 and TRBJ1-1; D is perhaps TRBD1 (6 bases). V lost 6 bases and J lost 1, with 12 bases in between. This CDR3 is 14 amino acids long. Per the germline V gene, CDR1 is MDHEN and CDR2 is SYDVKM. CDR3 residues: CASSPGGGNTEAFF. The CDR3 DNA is TGTGCCAGCAGCCCCGGAGGGGGGAACACTGAAGCTTTCTTT.

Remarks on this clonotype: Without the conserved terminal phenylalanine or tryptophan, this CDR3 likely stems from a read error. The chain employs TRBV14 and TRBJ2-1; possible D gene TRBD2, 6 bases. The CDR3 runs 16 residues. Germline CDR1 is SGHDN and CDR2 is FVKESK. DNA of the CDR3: TGTGCCAGCAGTGCCGTCGCGGGATGGGTAAACAACGAGCAGTTCCTC. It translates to CASSAVAGWVNNEQFL.

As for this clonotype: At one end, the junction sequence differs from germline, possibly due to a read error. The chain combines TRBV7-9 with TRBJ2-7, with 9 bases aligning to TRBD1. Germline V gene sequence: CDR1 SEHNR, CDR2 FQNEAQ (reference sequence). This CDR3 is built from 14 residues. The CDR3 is CASSPGTGTHEQYF. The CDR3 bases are TGTGCCAGCAGCCCGGGGACAGGGACCCACGAACAGTACTTC.

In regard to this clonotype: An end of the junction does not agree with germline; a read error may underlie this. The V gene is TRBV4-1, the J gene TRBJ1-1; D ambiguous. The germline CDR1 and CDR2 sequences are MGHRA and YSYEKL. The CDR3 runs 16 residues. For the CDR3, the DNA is TGCGCCAGCAGCCAAGATTCGAGGGTACAAAACACTGAACCTTTCTTT. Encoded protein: CASSQDSRVQNTEPFF.

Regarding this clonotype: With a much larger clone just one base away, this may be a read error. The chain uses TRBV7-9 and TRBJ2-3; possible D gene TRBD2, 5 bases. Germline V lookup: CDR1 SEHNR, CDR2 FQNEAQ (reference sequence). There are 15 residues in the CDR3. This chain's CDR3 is CASSLERTIGATHYF. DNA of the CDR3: TGTGCCAGCAGCTTAGAGCGGACGATTGGAGCTACGCATTATTTT.

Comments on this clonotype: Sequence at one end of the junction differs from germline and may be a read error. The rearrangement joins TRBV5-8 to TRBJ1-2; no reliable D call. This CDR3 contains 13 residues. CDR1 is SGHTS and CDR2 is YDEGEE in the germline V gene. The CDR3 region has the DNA TGTGCCAGCATAAGGGATATTAACTATGGCAACGCCTTC. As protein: CASIRDINYGNAF.

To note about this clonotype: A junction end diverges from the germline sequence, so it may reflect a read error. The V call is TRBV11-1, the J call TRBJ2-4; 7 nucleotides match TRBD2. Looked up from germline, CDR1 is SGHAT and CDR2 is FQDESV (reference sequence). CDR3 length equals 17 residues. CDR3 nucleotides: TGTACTATCAGCTTTCCCGGGACTAACGGGACCAAAAACATTCAGTATTTC. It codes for CTISFPGTNGTKNIQYF.

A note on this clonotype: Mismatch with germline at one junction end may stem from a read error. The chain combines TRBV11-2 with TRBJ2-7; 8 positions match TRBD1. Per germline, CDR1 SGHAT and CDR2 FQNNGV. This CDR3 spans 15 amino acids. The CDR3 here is CASSLRSTGEYDQYF. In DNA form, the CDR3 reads TGTGCCAGCAGCTTACGATCGACAGGGGAATACGATCAGTACTTC.

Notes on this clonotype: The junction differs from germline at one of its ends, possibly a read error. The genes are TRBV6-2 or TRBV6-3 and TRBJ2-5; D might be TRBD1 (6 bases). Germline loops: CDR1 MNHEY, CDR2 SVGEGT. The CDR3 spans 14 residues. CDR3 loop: CVSISRTVMETQYF. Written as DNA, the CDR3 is TGTGTCAGCATTTCACGGACAGTTATGGAGACCCAGTACTTC.

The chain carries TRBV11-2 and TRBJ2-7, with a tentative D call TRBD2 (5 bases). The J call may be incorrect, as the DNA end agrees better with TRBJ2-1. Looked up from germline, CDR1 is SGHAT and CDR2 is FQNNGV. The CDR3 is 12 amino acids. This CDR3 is CASNPEGYEQFF. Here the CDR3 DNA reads TGTGCCAGCAATCCCGAGGGCTACGAGCAGTTCTTC.

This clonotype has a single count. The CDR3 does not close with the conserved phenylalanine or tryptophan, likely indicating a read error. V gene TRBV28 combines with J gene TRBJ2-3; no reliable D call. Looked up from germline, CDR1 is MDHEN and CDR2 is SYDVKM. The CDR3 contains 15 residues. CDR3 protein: CASSFLVGYTNTQYS. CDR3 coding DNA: TGTGCCAGCAGTTTCCTAGTGGGTTACACAAATACGCAGTATTCT.